This T cell receptor (beta chain) was found in a study of CD8 T cells in Susac syndrome. Germline CDR1 LGHDT, CDR2 YNNKEL (reference sequence). Trimming removed 5 bases at V and 1 base at J, with 8 bases between. The CDR3 extends over 14 amino acids. This clonotype was seen only a few times. Roughly 0.45 to 1 ug RNA was reverse transcribed with random hexamers. One entry per CDR3 protein results from TCRdb running MiXCR on the immunoSEQ multiplex PCR reads. Here the sample spans roughly 190,000 distinct CDR3 sequences, approximately 93% being singletons. Healthy donors matched for age and sex were used as controls.

Sequenced material: CD4+ T cells from PBMCs. V gene TRBV3-1 combines with J gene TRBJ2-2, with unresolved D. The clonotype was recovered from a human donor in good health. The CDR3 reads CASSLGWNTGELFF. CDR3 nucleotides: TGTGCCAGCAGCTTGGGCTGGAACACCGGGGAGCTGTTTTTT.